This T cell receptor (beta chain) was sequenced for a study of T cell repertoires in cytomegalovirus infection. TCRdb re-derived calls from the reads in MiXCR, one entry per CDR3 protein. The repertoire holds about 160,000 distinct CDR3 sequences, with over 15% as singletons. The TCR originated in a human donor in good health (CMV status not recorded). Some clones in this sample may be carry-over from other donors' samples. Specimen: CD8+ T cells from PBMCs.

Here the CDR3 DNA reads TGTGCCAGTAGTCCCGCCGGACTAGCGGGAATCACCGGGGAGCTGTTTTTT. This codes for CASSPAGLAGITGELFF. The chain joins TRBV19 to TRBJ2-2; TRBD2 matches 12 bases. V was clipped by 5 bases and J by 4 bases; unmatched bases: 8. The CDR3 extends over 17 amino acids. Germline assignment: CDR1 LNHDA and CDR2 SQIVND (reference sequence).